These 15 T cell receptor beta chains originate from one sample sequenced in a study of shared clonotypes between healthy human individuals. TCRdb keeps only in-frame clones here, not all; method: immunoSEQ multiplex PCR. This sample has about 2.4 million clones, with 90% to 95% found just once. Sequenced sample: naive CD4+ T cells from PBMCs. Indicated subset: CD45RA+ positively selected. The receptors stem from a man aged 18 to 35 in good health. Some clones in this sample may be carry-over from other donors' samples.

CDR3 region: CASSLGGSPYNEQFF. DNA for the CDR3: TGTGCCAGTAGTCTTGGTGGCAGTCCATACAATGAGCAGTTCTTC. The chain employs TRBV19 and TRBJ2-1, with unresolved D. The germline CDR1 and CDR2 sequences are LNHDA and SQIVND (reference sequence). Trimming cost V 5 bases and J 4 bases, with 15 bases left between them. This CDR3 contains 15 residues.

This chain links TRBV11-2 with TRBJ2-1; 9 bases line up with TRBD2. V shed 1 base and J 5 bases; nucleotides not matched to a gene: 6. Looked up from germline, CDR1 is SGHAT and CDR2 is FQNNGV. This CDR3 contains 16 residues. CDR3 protein: CASSLVVTSGHNEQFF. CDR3 coding DNA: TGTGCCAGCAGCTTAGTGGTGACTAGCGGTCACAATGAGCAGTTCTTC.

The chain links TRBV18 to TRBJ2-5; D unresolved. CDR1 and CDR2 from the germline V gene are KGHSH and LQKENI. With 0 bases removed from V and 3 bases from J, the gap between germline ends came to 8 bases. The CDR3 spans 14 residues. The CDR3 bases are TGTGCCAGCTCACCACCGCCGGAGAAAGAGACCCAGTACTTC. It translates to CASSPPPEKETQYF.

The chain couples TRBV5-4 to TRBJ2-7; TRBD2 agrees at 10 bases. Trimming cost V 1 base and J 3 bases; bases outside gene matches: 4. The CDR3 consists of 15 residues. CDR1 and CDR2 from the germline V gene are SGHNT and YYREEE (reference sequence). CDR3 protein: CASSLSLAGVYEQYF. Written as DNA, the CDR3 is TGTGCCAGCAGCTTGTCCCTAGCGGGAGTCTACGAGCAGTACTTC.

This clone was counted only a few times. V gene TRBV7-9 combines with J gene TRBJ1-2; D is undetermined. Deletions cut 7 bases from V and 4 bases from J, with 10 bases between. Germline V gene data show CDR1 as SEHNR and CDR2 as FQNEAQ (reference sequence). This CDR3 spans 12 amino acids. The CDR3: CASNRPIYGYTF. The CDR3 nucleotides read TGTGCCAGCAACCGCCCTATCTATGGCTACACCTTC.

CDR3 bases: TGTGCCAGCACTGGAGCAGGCTGGGGAAACACCATATATTTT. Translating gives CASTGAGWGNTIYF. This chain links TRBV28 with TRBJ1-3; D uncertain. The CDR3 length is 14 residues. Trimming stripped 7 bases from V and 4 bases from J, with 14 bases between. Germline loops: CDR1 MDHEN, CDR2 SYDVKM.

This clone came up a few times. The chain couples TRBV28 to TRBJ1-5; possible D gene TRBD1, 6 bases. Trimming cost V 5 bases and J 3 bases, with 14 bases left between them. The CDR3 extends over 15 amino acids. Germline V CDR1 and CDR2: MDHEN, SYDVKM. DNA of the CDR3: TGTGCCAGCAGTATAGACCAGGGGAACAATCAGCCCCAGCATTTT. Protein: CASSIDQGNNQPQHF.

The chain joins TRBV7-2 to TRBJ2-5; possible D gene TRBD2, 5 bases. Germline lookup yields CDR1 SGHTA and CDR2 FQGNSA. This CDR3 has 14 residues. V lost 5 bases, J lost 4 bases, and 14 bases lay in between. The CDR3 sequence is CASSPGLRPETQYF. CDR3 sequence (DNA): TGTGCCAGCAGCCCCGGACTGCGACCAGAGACCCAGTACTTC.

The chain couples TRBV11-2 to TRBJ1-1, with unresolved D. Trimming cost V 5 bases and J 1 base, with 8 bases left between them. Germline CDR1 and CDR2: SGHAT and FQNNGV. The CDR3 has 13 residues. The CDR3 reads CASSEQKNTEAFF. CDR3 nucleotide sequence: TGTGCCAGCAGCGAACAGAAGAACACTGAAGCTTTCTTT.

V usage is TRBV5-1 and J usage is TRBJ2-3; 7 nucleotides match TRBD1. V dropped 4 bases and J dropped 0; count of bases not matched to a gene: 8. The CDR3 spans 16 residues. The germline V gene encodes CDR1 SGHRS and CDR2 YFSETQ. DNA for the CDR3: TGCGCCAGCAGCCCGCCAGGGACAGATAGCACAGATACGCAGTATTTT. Its protein product is CASSPPGTDSTDTQYF.

J is TRBJ2-2 and V is TRBV19; either TRBD1 or TRBD2 may supply D (5 bases each). The CDR3 runs to 16 residues. CDR1 and CDR2 (germline): LNHDA, SQIVND (reference sequence). Trimming cost V 3 bases and J 1 base, with 12 bases left between them. The CDR3, as DNA: TGTGCCAGTAGTATGACGGGACGGTTGAACACCGGGGAGCTGTTTTTT. Its protein product is CASSMTGRLNTGELFF.

The CDR3 sequence: CASSRGGTGGSGNTIYF. CDR3 bases: TGTGCCAGCAGCCGCGGGGGCACAGGGGGCTCTGGAAACACCATATATTTT. The chain couples TRBV5-8 to TRBJ1-3; 8 nucleotides align to TRBD1. V lost 4 bases to trimming and J lost 0 bases; unmatched junction nucleotides: 9. CDR3 length equals 17 residues. Germline-derived CDR1 and CDR2 are SGHTS and YDEGEE.

The chain couples TRBV11-2 to TRBJ1-2; TRBD1 matches 9 bases. CDR1 SGHAT and CDR2 FQNNGV come from the germline V gene. The CDR3 totals 16 residues. Trimming removed 1 base from V and 8 bases from J; junction bases left unmatched: 11. CDR3 DNA sequence: TGTGCCAGCAGCTTAGTTCCCGGACAGGGGCGTTTAGGCTACACCTTC. Encoded protein: CASSLVPGQGRLGYTF.

Points on this clone: Other nucleotide sequences in the sample specify the same CDR3. The chain couples TRBV5-1 to TRBJ2-3, with unresolved D. Germline-derived CDR1 and CDR2 are SGHRS and YFSETQ. This CDR3 has 13 amino acids. V lost 2 bases to trimming and J lost 2 bases, with 6 bases between them. The CDR3 here is CASSLGNTDTQYF. The CDR3 nucleotides are TGCGCCAGCAGCTTAGGCAACACAGATACGCAGTATTTT.

The table lists this clone with a count of one. The genes are TRBV6-6 and TRBJ1-5, with D tentatively TRBD1 (6 bases). This CDR3 has 15 amino acids. V was shortened by 5 bases and J by 0 bases, with 11 bases between the two germline ends. Germline CDR1 is MNHNY and CDR2 is SVGAGI (reference sequence). Here the CDR3 reads CASSLDRPSNQPQHF. In nucleotides, the CDR3 is TGTGCCAGCAGTCTGGACAGACCTAGCAATCAGCCCCAGCATTTT.